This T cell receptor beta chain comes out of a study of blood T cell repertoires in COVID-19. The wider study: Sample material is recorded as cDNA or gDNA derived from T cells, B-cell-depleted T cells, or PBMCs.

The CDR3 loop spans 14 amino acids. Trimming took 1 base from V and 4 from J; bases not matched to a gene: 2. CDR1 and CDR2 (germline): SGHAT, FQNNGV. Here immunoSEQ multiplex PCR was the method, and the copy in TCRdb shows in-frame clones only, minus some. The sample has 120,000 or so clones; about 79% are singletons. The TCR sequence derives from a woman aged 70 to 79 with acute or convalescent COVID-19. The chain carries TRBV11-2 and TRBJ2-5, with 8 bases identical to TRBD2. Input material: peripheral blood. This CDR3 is CASSLGAGGETQYF. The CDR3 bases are TGTGCCAGCAGCTTAGGTGCGGGGGGAGAGACCCAGTACTTC.